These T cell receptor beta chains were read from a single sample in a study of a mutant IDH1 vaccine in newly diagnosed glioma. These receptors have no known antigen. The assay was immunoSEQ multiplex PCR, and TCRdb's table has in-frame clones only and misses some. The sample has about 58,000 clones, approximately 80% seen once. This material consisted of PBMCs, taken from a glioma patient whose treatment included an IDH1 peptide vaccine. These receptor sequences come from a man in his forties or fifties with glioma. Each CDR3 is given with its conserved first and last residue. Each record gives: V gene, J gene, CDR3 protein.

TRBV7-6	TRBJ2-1	CASSSWTSGGSLHNEQFF
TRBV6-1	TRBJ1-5	CASHDFSNQPQHF
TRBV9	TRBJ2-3	CASSVEQSTQYF
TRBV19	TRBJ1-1	CASSVDRGNTEAFF
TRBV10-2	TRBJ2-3	CASSISGGPDTQYF
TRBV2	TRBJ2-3	CASREDRGYTDTQYF
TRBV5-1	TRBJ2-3	CASSRRSPFDTQYF
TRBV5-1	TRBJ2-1	CASSWGAAFNEQFF
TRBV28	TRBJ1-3	CASSLTGFGNTIYF
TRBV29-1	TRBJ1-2	CSVPHSFYGYTF
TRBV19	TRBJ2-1	CASSQTDNEQFF
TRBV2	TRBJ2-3	CASSDGWQGFVNTQYF
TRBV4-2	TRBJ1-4	CASSQGRQGGGVGEKLFF
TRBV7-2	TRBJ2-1	CASTHGGTDNEQFF
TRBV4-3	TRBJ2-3	CASSQARGGTDTQYF
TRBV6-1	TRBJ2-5	CASRTGQTQETQYF
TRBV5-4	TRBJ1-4	CASSSNRARGRLDEKLFF
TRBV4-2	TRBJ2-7	CASSQVGSWGEQYF
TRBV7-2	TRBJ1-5	CASSLTGNIGPQHF
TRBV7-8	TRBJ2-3	CASSPGTLSDTQYF
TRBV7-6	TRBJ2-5	CASSLLHSGLLGPGETQYF
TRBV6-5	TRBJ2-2	CASRGTPSGELFF
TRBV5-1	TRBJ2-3	CASSLKTGVPSTDTQYF
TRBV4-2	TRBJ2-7	CASSQGQSHSEQYF
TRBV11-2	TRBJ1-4	CASSLPGQYNEKLFF
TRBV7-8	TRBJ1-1	CASSSQGVLNTEAFF
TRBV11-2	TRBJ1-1	CASGVLALNTEAFF
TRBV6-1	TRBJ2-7	CASSEGHYSYEQYF
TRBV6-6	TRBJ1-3	CASTSPTGVGNTIYF
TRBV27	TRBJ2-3	CASSLVGLSTDTQYF
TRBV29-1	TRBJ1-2	CSSLAGNGYTF